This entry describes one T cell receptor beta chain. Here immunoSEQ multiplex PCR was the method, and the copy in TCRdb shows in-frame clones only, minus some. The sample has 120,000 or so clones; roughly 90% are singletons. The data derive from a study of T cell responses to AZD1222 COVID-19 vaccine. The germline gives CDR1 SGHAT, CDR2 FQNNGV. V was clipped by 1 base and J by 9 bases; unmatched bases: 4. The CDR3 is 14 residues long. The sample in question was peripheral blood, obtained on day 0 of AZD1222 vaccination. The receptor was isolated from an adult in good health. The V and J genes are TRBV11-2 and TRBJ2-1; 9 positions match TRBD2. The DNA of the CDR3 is TGTGCCAGCAGCTTAGTTCCTAGCGGGATTGAGCAGTTCTTC. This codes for CASSLVPSGIEQFF.